This is a list of T cell receptor beta chains from one sample in a study of blood T cell repertoires in COVID-19. The method was immunoSEQ multiplex PCR; TCRdb's version includes in-frame clones alone and lacks a portion of them. The data hold over 250,000 clones, with around 87% observed a single time. Sequencing input: PBMCs or T cells enriched from blood (not recorded which). All receptors come from a woman between 25 and 40 years old who had recovered from COVID-19. The CDR3 runs from the conserved cysteine through the conserved F or W. Only some rows state a clone size, as once, few, many or a class for expanded clones.

NA	TRBJ1-2	TRBV4-1	CASSQVTESNYGYTF
once	TRBJ1-3	TRBV3-1/TRBV3-2	CASSQLAHRSSWSGNTIYF
NA	TRBJ2-7	TRBV19	CASSMDRKGEQYF
few	TRBJ1-2	TRBV27	CASSRRGPRYGYTF
NA	TRBJ1-2	TRBV2	CASSDRTGLLGYGYTF
NA	TRBJ2-6	TRBV30	CAWSVWGRGHSGANVLTF
NA	TRBJ1-6	TRBV28	CASSPRTGANSPLHF
few	TRBJ1-5	TRBV5-1	CASSLDGIYQPQHF
few	TRBJ2-3	TRBV4-2	CASSPSGGLTTDTQYF
NA	TRBJ2-3	TRBV7-9	CASTLADTQYF
NA	TRBJ2-7	TRBV11-2	CASSLEASVLSYEQYF
NA	TRBJ2-5	TRBV12-3/TRBV12-4	CASSSGQGAPQYF
NA	TRBJ1-5	TRBV28	CASSLWQVGPQHF
NA	TRBJ1-2	TRBV4-1	CASSQDGLSRAGGYTF
NA	TRBJ1-6	TRBV10-2	CASSGAGGNSPLHF
NA	TRBJ1-6	TRBV6-5	CASSYSRRQGDSPLHF
NA	TRBJ1-1	TRBV2	CASSAPGQMNTEAFF
NA	TRBJ1-1	TRBV19	CASSIPATGTDEAFF
NA	TRBJ1-4	TRBV18	CASSPLQTGTNEKLFF
NA	TRBJ2-5	TRBV7-9	CASSSRGILYQETQYF
NA	TRBJ1-6	TRBV6-1	CASSAGMPALDSPLHF
NA	TRBJ2-1	TRBV10-2	CASRPLGGVSYNEQFF
NA	TRBJ2-7	TRBV5-1	CASSFRGGATYEQYF
NA	TRBJ2-5	TRBV18	CASSPREGVGETQYF
once	TRBJ2-1	TRBV12-3/TRBV12-4	CASSREAEQFF
NA	TRBJ1-6	TRBV3-1/TRBV3-2	CASSQAQGASPLHF
few	TRBJ2-7	TRBV19	CASSLGHTYEQYF
NA	TRBJ2-3	TRBV2	CASSDRLAGVSTDTQYF
few	TRBJ1-1	TRBV19	CASSVLTGPRTEAFF
NA	TRBJ1-5	TRBV15	CATDETGNQPQHF
NA	TRBJ2-2	TRBV3-1/TRBV3-2	CASSQRGETGELFF
NA	TRBJ2-2	TRBV28	CASSSRNTGELFF
NA	TRBJ2-7	TRBV5-1	CASSSGTGGLSHEQYF
NA	TRBJ1-2	TRBV5-1	CASSTGGARGYTF
NA	TRBJ1-5	TRBV9	CASSVGQGGQPQHF
NA	TRBJ2-5	TRBV11-3	CASSQGGTTQETQYF
once	TRBJ2-2	TRBV7-9	CASSPYTGELFF
NA	TRBJ1-5	TRBV14	CASSQLSGSFIQPQHF
NA	TRBJ1-4	TRBV7-2	CASSLFQQPNEKLFF
NA	TRBJ1-1	TRBV29-1	CSVEDLRRGTEAFF
once	TRBJ1-6	TRBV9	CASSPLAGGEFGSPLHF
NA	TRBJ2-3	TRBV5-5	CASSLTPDTVGGGKTDTQYF
NA	TRBJ2-3	TRBV6-2/TRBV6-3	CASSYSSGGGTDTQYF
NA	TRBJ2-7	TRBV15	CATSIGRGIPYEQYF
NA	TRBJ1-1	TRBV28	CASSRDWGGNTEAFF
NA	TRBJ1-1	TRBV7-6	CASSLKQSNTEAFF
NA	TRBJ2-1	TRBV6-2/TRBV6-3	CASSRLSQGVYNEQFF
NA	TRBJ1-1	TRBV6-5	CASSYSDGPGSEAFF
once	TRBJ2-7	TRBV6-2/TRBV6-3	CASSYPVWAVYEQYF
NA	TRBJ2-1	TRBV19	CASSTSGQGLGEQFF
NA	TRBJ1-1	TRBV3-1/TRBV3-2	CASSQGYPQGANTEAFF
NA	TRBJ2-3	TRBV6-5	CASSTGPDTQYF
once	TRBJ1-3	TRBV5-1	CASSLAGYGNTIYF